The 27 T cell receptor beta chains below come from one sample, sequenced in a study of CD8 T cells in ankylosing spondylitis. General study points: A motif of 8 or 9 highly homologous TCR beta variants was seen as apparently characteristic of ankylosing spondylitis blood.

TCRdb analysed the 5' RACE reads with MiXCR anew, one entry per CDR3 protein. Of more than 500,000 distinct CDR3 sequences in the sample, approximately 5% were seen once. The antigens of these receptors remain unknown. Sequences were obtained from blood, either unsorted or a sorted T cell fraction (not recorded which). The origin of the receptors is a male donor with ankylosing spondylitis.

This clonotype was seen at least ten times. CDR3 sequence reads: CASSKTGTGTYEQYF. CDR3 in DNA: TGCGCCAGCAGCAAAACCGGGACAGGCACCTACGAGCAGTACTTC. The rearrangement uses TRBV4-1 and TRBJ2-7, with TRBD1 identical over 8 bases. This CDR3 comprises 15 residues. The J segment lost 2 bases and the V segment lost 5 bases, leaving 8 bases of the junction unmatched. Germline V gene data show CDR1 as MGHRA and CDR2 as YSYEKL.

This clonotype was observed many times. The CDR3 reads CASSLLGPHEQYF. The CDR3 bases are TGCGCCAGCAGCTTGTTAGGTCCGCACGAGCAGTACTTC. The chain recombines TRBV5-1 with TRBJ2-7; no reliable D call. Germline V gene data show CDR1 as SGHRS and CDR2 as YFSETQ. V was shortened by 1 base and J by 5 bases, with 10 bases between the two germline ends. This CDR3 is 13 amino acids long.

The chain links TRBV28 to TRBJ2-2; a weak D match, TRBD2 (5 bases). From germline, CDR1 is MDHEN and CDR2 SYDVKM. This CDR3 contains 14 residues. With 3 bases removed from V and 4 bases from J, the gap between germline ends came to 9 bases. CDR3 residues: CASSFSGSTGELFF. DNA for the CDR3: TGTGCCAGCAGTTTCTCTGGGAGCACCGGGGAGCTGTTTTTT.

This clonotype was recorded many times. The chain combines TRBV29-1 with TRBJ1-6; 8 bases are shared with TRBD1. V lost 6 bases, J lost 7 bases, and 11 bases stayed unmatched. This CDR3 contains 15 residues. Germline CDR1 is SQVTM and CDR2 is ANQGSEA. CDR3 DNA sequence: TGCAGCGTCAGAGCGACAGGGGCTGGGAATTCACCCCTCCACTTT. It codes for CSVRATGAGNSPLHF.

This clonotype appeared many times. This rearrangement joins TRBV5-1 to TRBJ2-7; D is undetermined. V was clipped by 4 bases and J by 4 bases, with 12 bases between them. Per the germline V gene, CDR1 is SGHRS and CDR2 is YFSETQ. This CDR3 is built from 13 residues. In nucleotides, the CDR3 is TGCGCCAGCAGCCCCTGGACCGAGTACGAGCAGTACTTC. As protein: CASSPWTEYEQYF. The whole variable domain, remainder taken from reference TRBV5-1 and TRBJ2-7, is KAGVTQTPRYLIKTRGQQVTLSCSPISGHRSVSWYQQTPGQGLQFLFEYFSETQRNKGNFPGRFSGRQFSNSRSEMNVSTLELGDSALYLCASSPWTEYEQYFGPGTRLTVT.

This clonotype was seen many times. The chain combines TRBV20-1 with TRBJ1-5; no clear D. Germline loops: CDR1 DFQATT, CDR2 SNEGSKA (reference sequence). This CDR3 region has 13 residues. Deletions cut 6 bases from V and 4 bases from J, with 13 bases between. This CDR3 reads CSAMAGVNQPQHF. The CDR3 DNA reads as TGCAGTGCAATGGCTGGGGTTAATCAGCCCCAGCATTTT.

This clonotype came up many times. The chain uses TRBV2 and TRBJ1-5; no definite D call. This CDR3 spans 15 amino acids. Germline V gene lookup returns CDR1 SNHLY and CDR2 FYNNEI. Trimming cost V 8 bases and J 7 bases, with 21 bases left between them. CDR3 nucleotides: TGTGCCAGCGTAGTGACCCCGGGTGAGGTACAGCCCCAGCATTTT. This codes for CASVVTPGEVQPQHF.

This clonotype occurred many times. The gene calls are TRBV5-1 and TRBJ1-1; tentative D call: TRBD1 (5 bases). Germline CDR1 is SGHRS and CDR2 is YFSETQ. CDR3 length equals 16 residues. Trimming pared 2 bases from V and 0 bases from J, leaving 14 bases between. CDR3 bases: TGCGCCAGCAGCTTCTGGGGAGGGGAGTTGAACACTGAAGCTTTCTTT. As protein: CASSFWGGELNTEAFF. Full variable domain (missing parts from reference TRBV5-1 and TRBJ1-1): KAGVTQTPRYLIKTRGQQVTLSCSPISGHRSVSWYQQTPGQGLQFLFEYFSETQRNKGNFPGRFSGRQFSNSRSEMNVSTLELGDSALYLCASSFWGGELNTEAFFGQGTRLTVV.

V is TRBV12-3 or TRBV12-4 and J is TRBJ1-2; tentatively, D is TRBD1 (6 bases). Trimming left V 4 bases short and J 4 bases short, with 13 bases between. This CDR3 contains 14 residues. The CDR3 DNA is TGTGCCAGCAGTTCTAGGACAGTTTTCTATGGCTACACCTTC. Amino acids: CASSSRTVFYGYTF.

This clonotype was detected many times. The chain couples TRBV20-1 to TRBJ1-2; 8 bases fit TRBD1. There are 14 residues in the CDR3. Trimming removed 3 bases from V and 2 bases from J; junction bases left unmatched: 5. In germline, CDR1 is DFQATT, CDR2 SNEGSKA (reference sequence). CDR3 protein: CSARADRENYGYTF. The CDR3 DNA reads TGCAGTGCTAGGGCGGACAGGGAAAACTATGGCTACACCTTC.

Details on this clonotype: Since a much larger clone is just one base distant, this may be a read error. The conserved phenylalanine or tryptophan is not found at the CDR3 terminus, so this likely reflects a read error. This chain links TRBV7-2 with TRBJ2-7; D is uncertain. The germline V gene has CDR1 SGHTA and CDR2 FQGNSA. The CDR3 loop spans 12 amino acids. The V end lost 1 base, the J end lost 8 bases, and 9 bases lay between the germline ends. The chain's CDR3 is CASSLGTAKQYS. The CDR3 nucleotides read TGTGCCAGCAGCTTAGGCACGGCCAAGCAGTACTCC.

Ten or more counts support this clonotype. The rearrangement uses TRBV29-1 and TRBJ2-1, with D maybe TRBD1 (5 bases). The germline V and J ends were trimmed by 4 bases and 0 bases, with 13 bases remaining between them. CDR1 is SQVTM, CDR2 ANQGSEA, per germline. This CDR3 region has 15 residues. The CDR3 DNA follows: TGCAGCGTTGTATTCGGACATCGCTCCTACAATGAGCAGTTCTTC. This codes for CSVVFGHRSYNEQFF.

This chain links TRBV2 with TRBJ2-1, with no clear D. Deletions cut 2 bases from V and 8 bases from J, with 7 bases between. This CDR3 spans 12 amino acids. Germline V gene sequence: CDR1 SNHLY, CDR2 FYNNEI. CDR3 coding DNA: TGTGCCAGCAGTGAAAATAGACATGAGCAGTTCTTC. Protein product: CASSENRHEQFF.

This clonotype was counted ten times or more. This sequence joins TRBV12-3 or TRBV12-4 and TRBJ2-7, with 7 positions matching TRBD1. V lost 5 bases and J lost 1; bases outside the gene matches: 8. This CDR3 contains 15 residues. This CDR3 is CASSARTGRSYEQYF. Here the CDR3 DNA reads TGTGCCAGCAGTGCCCGGACAGGCCGTTCCTACGAGCAGTACTTC.

This clonotype was found many times. The chain is built from TRBV29-1 and TRBJ2-1; perhaps TRBD1 as D (6 bases). CDR1 SQVTM and CDR2 ANQGSEA come from the germline V gene. Trimming removed 7 bases at V and 0 bases at J, with 13 bases between. The CDR3 spans 14 residues. In nucleotides, the CDR3 is TGCAGCGCTAGGGACACTAGCTCCTACAATGAGCAGTTCTTC. Amino acid sequence: CSARDTSSYNEQFF.

The chain couples TRBV20-1 to TRBJ1-5, with 10 bases aligning to TRBD1. V gave up 1 base and J gave up 7 bases; unmatched junction bases: 19. Germline V lookup: CDR1 DFQATT, CDR2 SNEGSKA (reference sequence). CDR3 length equals 19 residues. In DNA form, the CDR3 reads TGCAGTGCTAGAGTTATGGCCCTAGTTGGGGACAGGGGCAGACAGCCCCAGCATTTT. Its translation: CSARVMALVGDRGRQPQHF.

This chain links TRBV7-3 with TRBJ1-1; a weak D match, TRBD1 (5 bases). Germline CDR1 and CDR2: SGHTA and FQGTGA. CDR3 length: 14 amino acids. The V gene lost 4 bases and the J gene lost 1 base, with 10 bases spanning the gap. This chain's CDR3 is CASSYLGGNTEAFF. The CDR3 DNA sequence: TGTGCCAGCAGCTACTTGGGGGGGAACACTGAAGCTTTCTTT.

This clonotype was recorded many times. CDR3 loop: CASSQDHLGYGYTF. CDR3 sequence (DNA): TGCGCCAGCAGCCAAGATCATCTAGGTTATGGCTACACCTTC. This sequence joins TRBV4-3 and TRBJ1-2; no definite D call. The germline CDR1 and CDR2 sequences are LGHNA and YSLEER. The CDR3 totals 14 residues. Between the trimmed V and J ends, which lost 0 bases and 5 bases, there was a span of 10 bases.

This clonotype was counted many times. The CDR3 spells CSVGPPIEAFF. In DNA, the CDR3 is TGCAGCGTTGGACCACCTATTGAAGCTTTCTTT. The chain combines TRBV29-1 with TRBJ1-1; D is unresolved. V was trimmed by 4 bases and J by 7 bases, leaving 10 bases between them. Germline CDR1 SQVTM, CDR2 ANQGSEA. This CDR3 spans 11 amino acids.

V usage is TRBV7-9 and J usage is TRBJ1-1; TRBD1 matches 8 bases. Per germline, CDR1 SEHNR and CDR2 FQNEAQ (reference sequence). The J segment lost 5 bases and the V segment lost 4 bases, leaving 9 bases of the junction unmatched. CDR3 length equals 15 residues. CDR3 loop: CASSSPRGQGTEAFF. The CDR3 nucleotides read TGTGCCAGCAGCTCCCCCAGGGGGCAGGGTACTGAAGCTTTCTTT.

This clonotype was recorded many times. This chain uses TRBV3-1 with TRBJ1-1; 7 bases map to TRBD1. The CDR3 sequence is 16 residues long. V lost 3 bases to trimming and J lost 0 bases; unmatched junction nucleotides: 7. Looked up from germline, CDR1 is LGHDT and CDR2 is YNNKEL (reference sequence). CDR3 DNA sequence: TGTGCCAGCAGCCACCCCTTAACAGGGGTGAACACTGAAGCTTTCTTT. Residues: CASSHPLTGVNTEAFF.

This clonotype has only a few counts. In DNA form, the CDR3 reads TGCGCCAGCAGCCACCCGACAGGGGCGAACACCGGGGAGCTGTTTTTT. Protein: CASSHPTGANTGELFF. V and J are TRBV4-1 and TRBJ2-2; 8 nucleotides agree with TRBD1. Germline V gives CDR1 MGHRA, CDR2 YSYEKL. The CDR3 consists of 16 residues. V was clipped by 3 bases and J by 0 bases; unmatched bases: 3.

The table lists this clonotype with many counts. The genes are TRBV5-1 and TRBJ2-5; the D gene is possibly TRBD1 (5 bases). The V gene lost 3 bases and the J gene lost 4 bases, with 13 bases spanning the gap. CDR1 and CDR2 (germline): SGHRS, YFSETQ. The CDR3 is 14 amino acids. Here the CDR3 DNA reads TGCGCCAGCAGCTCTGGGGCAGGTGGAGAGACCCAGTACTTC. It specifies CASSSGAGGETQYF.

This clonotype has a count of ten or more. The chain combines TRBV29-1 with TRBJ2-2; D is ambiguous. Trimming shortened V by 6 bases and J by 7 bases, and 15 bases separated the two germline ends. The germline V gene has CDR1 SQVTM and CDR2 ANQGSEA. The CDR3 contains 13 residues. The CDR3 loop reads CSVQPPGGGELFF. The CDR3 DNA reads TGCAGCGTGCAACCTCCGGGTGGCGGGGAGCTGTTTTTT.

This clonotype was recorded at least ten times. For the CDR3, the DNA is TGCAGCGTCAGGGGGACTTCTGAACCCCTCCACTTT. It codes for CSVRGTSEPLHF. The chain joins TRBV29-1 to TRBJ1-6; TRBD1 aligns across 7 bases. CDR1 SQVTM and CDR2 ANQGSEA come from the germline V gene. This CDR3 is built from 12 residues. V was pared by 6 bases and J by 12 bases, with 8 bases of the junction left unmatched.

This clonotype was recorded at least ten times. The chain joins TRBV12-3 or TRBV12-4 to TRBJ2-3; D is perhaps TRBD2 (6 bases). CDR3 length equals 16 residues. The germline V and J ends were trimmed by 5 bases and 5 bases, with 20 bases remaining between them. CDR3 sequence (DNA): TGTGCCAGCAGTCCCCACGGCGGGGCCCAGGGAGATACGCAGTATTTT. The encoded protein is CASSPHGGAQGDTQYF.

In its sample, this clonotype was seen many times. The rearrangement joins TRBV7-6 to TRBJ1-1; D gene ambiguous. The CDR3 is 12 amino acids. Germline values: CDR1 SGHVS, CDR2 FNYEAQ. The V end was cut by 7 bases, the J end by 1 base, with 7 bases between. The CDR3 sequence: CASTWPNTEAFF. The CDR3 DNA reads TGTGCCAGCACGTGGCCGAACACTGAAGCTTTCTTT.